This T cell receptor beta chain was sequenced in a study of cytomegalovirus exposure and HLA in healthy donors. Broader study findings: According to reports, the classifier identified cytomegalovirus status with high specificity and sensitivity. A list of 150 to 200 TCR beta chains associated with cytomegalovirus was given.

The CDR3 totals 16 residues. V lost 0 bases, J lost 5 bases, and 16 bases lay in between. Germline values: CDR1 KGHSH, CDR2 LQKENI. The study ran its PCR with 60 Vbeta and 13 Jbeta primers. Here immunoSEQ multiplex PCR was the method, and the copy in TCRdb shows in-frame clones only, minus some. The sample lists 150,000 or so clones, roughly 80% occurring once. As concerns this clone: Its antigen remains unidentified.

The source is a man aged 18 to 35 in good health and CMV-seropositive. Sequenced input: PBMCs. This chain links TRBV18 with TRBJ2-5; maybe TRBD1 (6 bases). CDR3 sequence: CASSPPRGTLVETQYF. The CDR3, as DNA: TGTGCCAGCTCACCACCTAGGGGGACCCTAGTTGAGACCCAGTACTTC.